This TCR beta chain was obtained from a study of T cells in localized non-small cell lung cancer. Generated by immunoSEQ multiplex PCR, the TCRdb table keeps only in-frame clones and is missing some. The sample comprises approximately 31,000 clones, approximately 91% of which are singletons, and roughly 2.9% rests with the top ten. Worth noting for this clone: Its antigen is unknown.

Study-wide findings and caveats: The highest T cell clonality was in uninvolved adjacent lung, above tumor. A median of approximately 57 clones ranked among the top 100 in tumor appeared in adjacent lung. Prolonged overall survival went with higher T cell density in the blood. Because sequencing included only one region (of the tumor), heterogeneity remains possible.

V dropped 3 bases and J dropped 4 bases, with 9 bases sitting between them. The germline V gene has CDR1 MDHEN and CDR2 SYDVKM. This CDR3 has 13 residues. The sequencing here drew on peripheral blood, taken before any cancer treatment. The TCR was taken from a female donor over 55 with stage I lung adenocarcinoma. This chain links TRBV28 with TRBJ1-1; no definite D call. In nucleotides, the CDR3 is TGTGCCAGCAGTTTCAGCTGGGGCACTGAAGCTTTCTTT. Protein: CASSFSWGTEAFF.